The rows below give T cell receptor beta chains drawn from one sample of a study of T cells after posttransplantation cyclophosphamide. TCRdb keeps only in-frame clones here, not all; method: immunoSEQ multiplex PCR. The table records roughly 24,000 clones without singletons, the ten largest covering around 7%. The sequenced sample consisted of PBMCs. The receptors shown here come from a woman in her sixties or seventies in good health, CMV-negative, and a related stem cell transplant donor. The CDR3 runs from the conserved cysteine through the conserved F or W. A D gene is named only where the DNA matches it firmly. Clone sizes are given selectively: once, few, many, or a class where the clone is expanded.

TGTGCCAGCAGCTTAGCGCTAAGACTAGCGGGGGGTTCCTACAATGAGCAGTTCTTC	CASSLALRLAGGSYNEQFF	few	TRBJ2-1	TRBD2	19	TRBV7-2
TGCAGACCACTAGAAGGATATACGCAGTATTTT	CRPLEGYTQYF	many	TRBJ2-3	-	11	TRBV20-1
TGTGCCAGCAGCATGGACAGGGCTGATGAGCAGTTCTTC	CASSMDRADEQFF	-	TRBJ2-1	TRBD1	13	TRBV5-4
TGTGCCACCAGCGCTAGCAGGGGTATCGGGGAGCTGTTTTTT	CATSASRGIGELFF	many	TRBJ2-2	-	14	TRBV15
TGTGCCAGCAGCCATGGGACAGGGGTTGCAATGAACACTGAAGCTTTCTTT	CASSHGTGVAMNTEAFF	many	TRBJ1-1	TRBD1	17	TRBV4-2
TGTGCCAGCAGTGTGGTCGCAGGGGCCGGCTACACCTTC	CASSVVAGAGYTF	many	TRBJ1-2	-	13	TRBV2
TGTGCCAGCATTTTCGGGACAGGGGTATACAATGAGCAGTTCTTC	CASIFGTGVYNEQFF	many	TRBJ2-1	TRBD1	15	TRBV6-1
TGCAGCTTCGGGGGGGCCAGGGGAGACTATGGCTACACCTTC	CSFGGARGDYGYTF	many	TRBJ1-2	-	14	TRBV29-1
TGCGCCAGCAGCCCTTTGGAGGGGCTTGGAAACACCATATATTTT	CASSPLEGLGNTIYF	many	TRBJ1-3	-	15	TRBV5-1
TGTGCCAGCAGTCTCCCGAACGGAGATACGCAGTATTTT	CASSLPNGDTQYF	many	TRBJ2-3	-	13	TRBV27
TGTGCCAGTAGTGCCGGACACCACAATCAGCCCCAGCATTTT	CASSAGHHNQPQHF	many	TRBJ1-5	-	14	TRBV19
TGTGCCATCTCAAGGGGGGGCAGCTGGAGCTCCTACGAGCAGTACTTC	CAISRGGSWSSYEQYF	-	TRBJ2-7	-	16	TRBV28
TGTGCCAGCAAGGAAGGGGCGCCCAATTCACCCCTCCACTTT	CASKEGAPNSPLHF	many	TRBJ1-6	-	14	TRBV6-5
TGCAGCGTTGTTACTAGCGGGAGGGGAGGCCAGTACTTC	CSVVTSGRGGQYF	-	TRBJ2-7	TRBD2	13	TRBV29-1
TGTGCCAGCAGCTTATCTGGGACACCCTACGAGCAGTACTTC	CASSLSGTPYEQYF	many	TRBJ2-7	-	14	TRBV7-9
TGTGCCAGCAGCTCAGGACTAGCGAGTTACCAAGAGACCCAGTACTTC	CASSSGLASYQETQYF	many	TRBJ2-5	TRBD2	16	TRBV11-2
TGCGCCAGCAGCTTGGGGGACAGGGGAGACAATGAGCAGTTCTTC	CASSLGDRGDNEQFF	many	TRBJ2-1	TRBD1	15	TRBV5-1
TGTGCCACCAGCAGAAACCCAGGGGACCACGAGCAGTACTTC	CATSRNPGDHEQYF	-	TRBJ2-7	-	14	TRBV15
TGCGCCAGCAGAGGACAGGCAATGAACACTGAAGCTTTCTTT	CASRGQAMNTEAFF	many	TRBJ1-1	TRBD1	14	TRBV5-1
TGTGCCAGCAGAGTAGGGGACTCGAACACCGGGGAGCTGTTTTTT	CASRVGDSNTGELFF	many	TRBJ2-2	-	15	TRBV9
TGCGCCAGCAGCCAAGATACAGGGGATGGTGGCTACACCTTC	CASSQDTGDGGYTF	many	TRBJ1-2	TRBD1	14	TRBV4-3
TGTGCCAGCAGCCCAAACATTCGAGGGAGCTCCTACAATGAGCAGTTCTTC	CASSPNIRGSSYNEQFF	many	TRBJ2-1	-	17	TRBV11-1
TGTGCCAGCAGCCAAGCGGGGACAGTAAATGAAAAACTGTTTTTT	CASSQAGTVNEKLFF	many	TRBJ1-4	TRBD1	15	TRBV4-2
TGTGCCAGTAGTACAACAGGGCCAGGAAACACCATATATTTT	CASSTTGPGNTIYF	medium-sized	TRBJ1-3	-	14	TRBV19
TGCGCCAGCAGCCAAGCGACTAGCGGGGGGATAGATACGCAGTATTTT	CASSQATSGGIDTQYF	many	TRBJ2-3	TRBD2	16	TRBV4-1
TGCAGCGTTGACAGGGGATTACAGGGAGCCTATGGCTACACCTTC	CSVDRGLQGAYGYTF	few	TRBJ1-2	-	15	TRBV29-1
TGTGCCAGCAGCGGGCGACCGGGTACAACTAATGAAAAACTGTTTTTT	CASSGRPGTTNEKLFF	many	TRBJ1-4	-	16	TRBV9
TGTGCCAGCTCACCACAGGGGACCTACGAGCAGTACTTC	CASSPQGTYEQYF	many	TRBJ2-7	-	13	TRBV18
TGCGCCAGCAGCCAAGAGGGGACAGCTGGTGGCTACACCTTC	CASSQEGTAGGYTF	many	TRBJ1-2	TRBD1	14	TRBV4-3
TGTGCCAGCACTTTCCGGACAGGTCAAGAGACCCAGTACTTC	CASTFRTGQETQYF	-	TRBJ2-5	TRBD1	14	TRBV7-8
TGTGCCAGCAGTTTGCCCGGGACTAGCGGGAATCAAGAGCAGTTCTTC	CASSLPGTSGNQEQFF	few	TRBJ2-1	TRBD2	16	TRBV28
TGTGCCAGCGAAGGGGGCGCCGAGCAGTACTTC	CASEGGAEQYF	many	TRBJ2-7	TRBD1	11	TRBV6-1
TGTGCCAGCGTAATAACTGGAGCGAACACTGAAGCTTTCTTT	CASVITGANTEAFF	many	TRBJ1-1	-	14	TRBV6-6
TGTGCCAGCGGGACTGTGAACACCGGGGAGCTGTTTTTT	CASGTVNTGELFF	many	TRBJ2-2	-	13	TRBV28
TGTGCCAGCAGCCTCTCCGGGAGCTACACTGAAGCTTTCTTT	CASSLSGSYTEAFF	many	TRBJ1-1	-	14	TRBV5-4
TGTGCCAGCAGCTTAGCAGCTAGCAGAGAGACCCAGTACTTC	CASSLAASRETQYF	many	TRBJ2-5	-	14	TRBV11-1
TGTGCCAGTAGTCCCCGGGACACTGGAAACACCATATATTTT	CASSPRDTGNTIYF	many	TRBJ1-3	-	14	TRBV19
TGTGCCAGCAGTGAAAACAGGGCCTATGGCTACACCTTC	CASSENRAYGYTF	many	TRBJ1-2	-	13	TRBV6-1
TGTGCCAGCAGTTACCAGGCCGGGACACACTACGAGCAGTACTTC	CASSYQAGTHYEQYF	many	TRBJ2-7	-	15	TRBV6-5
TGTGCCAGCAGCCGGGGACACAATCAGCCCCAGCATTTT	CASSRGHNQPQHF	many	TRBJ1-5	-	13	TRBV27
TGTGCCAGCAGCTCTAGTGGGGCGGGGGATCAGCCCCAGCATTTT	CASSSSGAGDQPQHF	medium-sized	TRBJ1-5	-	15	TRBV7-9
TGCGCCAGCAGCTTCGGGACAAACTACGAGCAGTACTTC	CASSFGTNYEQYF	many	TRBJ2-7	-	13	TRBV5-1
TGTGCCAGTAGTATAGCCGGGACTAGCGGACCCTACGAGCAGTACTTC	CASSIAGTSGPYEQYF	many	TRBJ2-7	TRBD2	16	TRBV19
TGCGCCAGCAGCGGGTCTAGCGGGACCTACGAGCAGTACTTC	CASSGSSGTYEQYF	many	TRBJ2-7	TRBD2	14	TRBV5-1
TGTGCCAGCAAGGACTTAGCCAAAAACATTCAGTACTTC	CASKDLAKNIQYF	many	TRBJ2-4	-	13	TRBV21-1
TGTGCCTGGGCCCTCCGGTACCAAGAGACCCAGTACTTC	CAWALRYQETQYF	-	TRBJ2-5	-	13	TRBV30
TGTGCCAGCAGCCATTTACTAGCGGGAGGGCCTGGGACCGGGGAGCTGTTTTTT	CASSHLLAGGPGTGELFF	many	TRBJ2-2	TRBD2	18	TRBV4-2
TGTGCCACCAGCAGACGAACTGGGCGCACAGATACGCAGTATTTT	CATSRRTGRTDTQYF	many	TRBJ2-3	-	15	TRBV15
TGCGCCAGCAGCTTGGGGCTACAGGGGGCCGGGTTGGGACGTTTTCAGTACTTC	CASSLGLQGAGLGRFQYF	many	TRBJ2-4	TRBD1	18	TRBV5-1
TGTGCCAGTAGTATGATTTGGGACATTTCCTACAATGAGCAGTTCTTC	CASSMIWDISYNEQFF	few	TRBJ2-1	-	16	TRBV19
TGTGCCAGCGATGGCAGGGGAGACTCCTACAATGAGCAGTTCTTC	CASDGRGDSYNEQFF	many	TRBJ2-1	-	15	TRBV6-6
TGTGCCAGCAGTTTAGGGGGGAGGGGGAACAATGAGCAGTTCTTC	CASSLGGRGNNEQFF	many	TRBJ2-1	-	15	TRBV27
TGTGCCAGCAGTGCGACTAGCGGGAGGGCTGGAGATACGCAGTATTTT	CASSATSGRAGDTQYF	many	TRBJ2-3	TRBD2	16	TRBV6-1
TGTGCCAGCAGCCCCCCCGGGACTAGCGGTTCCACAGATACGCAGTATTTT	CASSPPGTSGSTDTQYF	-	TRBJ2-3	TRBD2	17	TRBV7-9
TGTGCCAGCAGTTTCCGGACAGGATCGAACACTGAAGCTTTCTTT	CASSFRTGSNTEAFF	many	TRBJ1-1	TRBD1	15	TRBV6-6
TGTGCCAGCAGTTTATCGACTAGCGTAAAGCAGTTCTTC	CASSLSTSVKQFF	many	TRBJ2-1	TRBD2	13	TRBV27
TGTGCCAGCAGATTACAGGGTGGCTACACCTTC	CASRLQGGYTF	many	TRBJ1-2	-	11	TRBV28
TGTGCCAGCAGCGTCCGGGGAGTTACAGATACGCAGTATTTT	CASSVRGVTDTQYF	many	TRBJ2-3	-	14	TRBV9
TGTGCCAGCACTTGGACAGGGATTAATAATTCACCCCTCCACTTT	CASTWTGINNSPLHF	-	TRBJ1-6	TRBD1	15	TRBV27
TGTGCCAGCTCACGAGGGACAGGGGAGCGGGGTGAGCAGTTCTTC	CASSRGTGERGEQFF	many	TRBJ2-1	TRBD1	15	TRBV18